Shown below are 19 T cell receptor beta chains from a single sample sequenced in a study of regulatory T cells in long-lasting Graves disease. Time point indicated: newly diagnosed GD, antithyroid drugs for less than 3 months. Researchers made the TCR library from RNA that was extracted from PBMCs. Arm-PCR with iRepertoire HTBI primers amplified the CDR3 regions for these TCR beta libraries. TCRdb reprocessed the multiplex PCR reads with MiXCR, giving one entry per CDR3 protein. The data hold 450,000 to 500,000 distinct CDR3 sequences, with about 17% observed a single time. This same sample was also part of a study on T cells in Graves' hyperthyroidism and ophthalmopathy.

The source was peripheral blood mononuclear cells (PBMCs), collected at new diagnosis, from a patient treated with antithyroid drugs. Receptors were obtained from a man aged 35-49 years with Graves disease.

This clonotype has a count of ten or more. The chain recombines TRBV7-9 with TRBJ2-7; possibly TRBD2 for D (5 bases). The CDR3 is made up of 15 amino acids. The germline V gene has CDR1 SEHNR and CDR2 FQNEAQ (reference sequence). V was clipped by 5 bases and J by 1 base, with 15 bases between them. Here the CDR3 reads CASSAPGELSYEQYF. CDR3 DNA sequence: TGTGCCAGCAGCGCACCCGGGGAGTTGTCCTACGAGCAGTACTTC. The variable domain in full, with the rest retrieved from reference TRBV7-9 and TRBJ2-7, is DTGVSQNPRHKITKRGQNVTFRCDPISEHNRLYWYRQTLGQGPEFLTYFQNEAQLEKSRLLSDRFSAERPKGSFSTLEIQRTEQGDSAMYLCASSAPGELSYEQYFGPGTRLTVT.

This clonotype was found many times. The CDR3 DNA reads as TGCAGTGCTAGAGGGCAGGGGAAGCGGAATGAGCAGTTCTTC. This sequence encodes CSARGQGKRNEQFF. This chain connects TRBV20-1 to TRBJ2-1; weak D call: TRBD1 (6 bases). The CDR3 consists of 14 residues. CDR1 is DFQATT and CDR2 is SNEGSKA in the germline V gene (reference sequence). Trimming removed 1 base at V and 7 bases at J, with 14 bases between.

V gene TRBV5-1 combines with J gene TRBJ2-5; 7 bases fit TRBD1. Germline assignment: CDR1 SGHRS and CDR2 YFSETQ. The V and J ends lost 3 bases and 3 bases, in that order; junction bases with no gene match: 8. The CDR3 runs to 15 residues. CDR3 coding DNA: TGCGCCAGCAGCTCGTCGACAGGGAATAAAGAGACCCAGTACTTC. The encoded protein is CASSSSTGNKETQYF.

This clonotype was detected ten times or more. The rearrangement uses TRBV6-1 and TRBJ1-1; possibly TRBD1 for D (5 bases). This CDR3 contains 13 residues. The V gene lost 3 bases and the J gene lost 5 bases, with 10 bases spanning the gap. Germline CDR1 MNHNS, CDR2 SASEGT. CDR3 coding DNA: TGTGCCAGCAGTGAGAGGGGTCGGACTGAAGCTTTCTTT. It codes for CASSERGRTEAFF.

This clonotype was counted ten times or more. The chain uses TRBV12-3 or TRBV12-4 and TRBJ1-6, with D possibly TRBD1 on 6 matching bases. With 3 bases removed from V and 0 bases from J, the gap between germline ends came to 9 bases. The CDR3 has 16 residues. The CDR3 nucleotides read TGTGCCAGCAGTTTCACAGGGAGCTCCTATAATTCACCCCTCCACTTT. Translation: CASSFTGSSYNSPLHF.

This clonotype was seen ten or more times. The rearrangement joins TRBV28 to TRBJ2-7; 8 positions agree with TRBD1. The J segment lost 7 bases and the V segment lost 5 bases, leaving 13 bases of the junction unmatched. The CDR3 length is 15 residues. The germline CDR1 and CDR2 sequences are MDHEN and SYDVKM. The CDR3 nucleotides read TGTGCCAGCAGTGTGACAGGGGCCTCTGAAGGTGAGCAGTACTTC. Residues: CASSVTGASEGEQYF.

This clonotype was seen repeatedly, ten times or more. V is TRBV5-1 and J is TRBJ2-2; D gene ambiguous. Germline V gene data show CDR1 as SGHRS and CDR2 as YFSETQ. V dropped 4 bases and J dropped 0 bases, with 10 bases sitting between them. The CDR3 is 15 amino acids. For the CDR3, the DNA is TGCGCCAGCAGCCTTCGGACGGCGAACACCGGGGAGCTGTTTTTT. Protein sequence: CASSLRTANTGELFF.

The chain joins TRBV5-1 to TRBJ2-5; D unresolved. The V gene's germline CDR1 is SGHRS and CDR2 YFSETQ. V was trimmed by 0 bases and J by 5 bases, leaving 11 bases between them. The CDR3 extends over 14 amino acids. CDR3 DNA: TGCGCCAGCAGCTTGGGACCGCCGAGGGAGACCCAGTACTTC. This gives the protein CASSLGPPRETQYF.

Turning to this clonotype: Just one base apart from a much larger clone, this may be a read error. The CDR3 nucleotides are TGTGCCAGCAGTCCGGAGACAGCTTACGAGCAGTTCTTC. This codes for CASSPETAYEQFF. This chain links TRBV28 with TRBJ2-1, with a tentative D call TRBD1 (5 bases). The V gene's germline CDR1 is MDHEN and CDR2 SYDVKM. Trimming stripped 5 bases from V and 10 bases from J, with 15 bases between. This CDR3 has 13 residues. The full variable domain, rest sourced from reference TRBV28 and TRBJ2-1, is DVKVTQSSRYLVKRTGEKVFLECVQDMDHENMFWYRQDPGLGLRLIYFSYDVKMKEKGDIPEGYSVSREKKERFSLILESASTNQTSMYLCASSPETAYEQFFGPGTRLTVL.

This clonotype has a handful of counts. This chain links TRBV20-1 with TRBJ2-2; 9 nucleotides line up with TRBD2. This CDR3 has 15 amino acids. V shed 5 bases and J 4 bases; nucleotides not matched to a gene: 8. From germline, CDR1 is DFQATT and CDR2 SNEGSKA (reference sequence). The CDR3 loop is CSAYSGRRGTGELFF. For the CDR3, the DNA is TGCAGTGCTTATAGCGGGAGACGGGGCACCGGGGAGCTGTTTTTT.

There are many counts of this clonotype. This sequence joins TRBV5-1 and TRBJ2-7; 11 bases are shared with TRBD2. Germline CDR1 and CDR2: SGHRS and YFSETQ. The CDR3 sequence is 15 residues long. V trimming: 3 bases; J trimming: 4 bases; junction bases outside the gene matches: 6. The CDR3 region has the DNA TGCGCCAGCAGCTCCGGACTAGCGGGTTCGTACGAGCAGTACTTC. Encoded protein: CASSSGLAGSYEQYF.

This clonotype showed up many times. The chain carries TRBV11-3 and TRBJ2-2; D uncertain. The CDR3 runs 14 residues. V was clipped by 5 bases and J by 6 bases, with 13 bases between them. The V gene's germline CDR1 is SGHNT and CDR2 YENEEA. This chain's CDR3 is CASSQYAAPGELFF. The CDR3, as DNA: TGTGCCAGCAGCCAATACGCAGCCCCCGGGGAGCTGTTTTTT.

This clonotype came up many times. The chain is built from TRBV24-1 and TRBJ1-5; 8 nucleotides match TRBD1. With 3 bases clipped from V and 7 bases from J, the junction kept 10 bases outside the gene matches. Germline V gene data show CDR1 as KGHDR and CDR2 as SFDVKD. The CDR3 is 16 residues long. The CDR3, as DNA: TGTGCCACCAGTGATCACATCGGGACAGGACTGCAGCCCCAGCATTTT. This encodes CATSDHIGTGLQPQHF.

There are many counts of this clonotype. The rearrangement joins TRBV7-6 to TRBJ2-3; D might be TRBD1 or TRBD2, each matching 5 bases. This CDR3 has 14 residues. Looked up from germline, CDR1 is SGHVS and CDR2 is FNYEAQ. Trimming shortened V by 3 bases and J by 2 bases, and 9 bases separated the two germline ends. The DNA of the CDR3 is TGTGCCAGCAGCTTCGGGGCGTACACAGATACGCAGTATTTT. This codes for CASSFGAYTDTQYF.

This clonotype has at least ten counts. The chain is built from TRBV2 and TRBJ2-1, with 10 bases identical to TRBD2. The CDR3 is made up of 16 amino acids. Germline V CDR1 and CDR2: SNHLY, FYNNEI. J lost 8 bases, V lost 6 bases, and 13 bases had no gene match. CDR3 nucleotide sequence: TGTGCCAGCAGCCCCGTTGATAGCGGGAGGTCGGATGAGCAGTTCTTC. Its translation is CASSPVDSGRSDEQFF.

This clonotype was seen at least ten times. V and J are TRBV2 and TRBJ2-3, with 10 bases matching TRBD2. Looked up from germline, CDR1 is SNHLY and CDR2 is FYNNEI. After removal of 9 bases from V and 1 base from J, the junction contained 7 bases not matched to a gene. The length of the CDR3 is 15 residues. CDR3 amino acids: CARGGLATRTDTQYF. The CDR3 nucleotides are TGTGCCAGGGGGGGACTAGCGACCCGCACAGATACGCAGTATTTT. The entire variable domain, with the rest obtained from reference TRBV2 and TRBJ2-3, is as follows: EPEVTQTPSHQVTQMGQEVILRCVPISNHLYFYWYRQILGQKVEFLVSFYNNEISEKSEIFDDQFSVERPDGSNFTLKIRSTKLEDSAMYFCARGGLATRTDTQYFGPGTRLTVL.

The chain uses TRBV28 and TRBJ2-3; TRBD2 agrees at 11 bases. This CDR3 has 15 residues. CDR1 and CDR2 from the germline V gene are MDHEN and SYDVKM. Trimming removed 4 bases from V and 6 bases from J; junction bases left unmatched: 6. CDR3 protein: CASSYAGTSGDTQYF. CDR3 in DNA: TGTGCCAGCAGTTATGCGGGGACTAGCGGCGATACGCAGTATTTT.

Notes on this clonotype: Just one base apart from a much larger clone, this may be a read error. The rearrangement links TRBV2 to TRBJ2-7; 7 nucleotides match TRBD2. Germline CDR1 SNHLY, CDR2 FYNNEI. This CDR3 region has 14 residues. Here the CDR3 DNA reads TGTGCCAGCAGTGGGAATAGCGGGCCATACGGGCAGTACTTC. Amino acids: CASSGNSGPYGQYF.

This clonotype was recorded a few times. The V and J genes are TRBV28 and TRBJ2-6; 7 bases match TRBD1. CDR1 and CDR2 from the germline V gene are MDHEN and SYDVKM. The CDR3 length is 15 residues. V lost 8 bases and J lost 2; bases outside the gene matches: 6. Here the CDR3 reads CASRPQGTGANVLTF. CDR3 DNA sequence: TGTGCCAGCCGCCCACAGGGGACTGGGGCCAACGTCCTGACTTTC. Filled out from reference TRBV28 and TRBJ2-6, the complete variable domain reads DVKVTQSSRYLVKRTGEKVFLECVQDMDHENMFWYRQDPGLGLRLIYFSYDVKMKEKGDIPEGYSVSREKKERFSLILESASTNQTSMYLCASRPQGTGANVLTFGAGSRLTVL.